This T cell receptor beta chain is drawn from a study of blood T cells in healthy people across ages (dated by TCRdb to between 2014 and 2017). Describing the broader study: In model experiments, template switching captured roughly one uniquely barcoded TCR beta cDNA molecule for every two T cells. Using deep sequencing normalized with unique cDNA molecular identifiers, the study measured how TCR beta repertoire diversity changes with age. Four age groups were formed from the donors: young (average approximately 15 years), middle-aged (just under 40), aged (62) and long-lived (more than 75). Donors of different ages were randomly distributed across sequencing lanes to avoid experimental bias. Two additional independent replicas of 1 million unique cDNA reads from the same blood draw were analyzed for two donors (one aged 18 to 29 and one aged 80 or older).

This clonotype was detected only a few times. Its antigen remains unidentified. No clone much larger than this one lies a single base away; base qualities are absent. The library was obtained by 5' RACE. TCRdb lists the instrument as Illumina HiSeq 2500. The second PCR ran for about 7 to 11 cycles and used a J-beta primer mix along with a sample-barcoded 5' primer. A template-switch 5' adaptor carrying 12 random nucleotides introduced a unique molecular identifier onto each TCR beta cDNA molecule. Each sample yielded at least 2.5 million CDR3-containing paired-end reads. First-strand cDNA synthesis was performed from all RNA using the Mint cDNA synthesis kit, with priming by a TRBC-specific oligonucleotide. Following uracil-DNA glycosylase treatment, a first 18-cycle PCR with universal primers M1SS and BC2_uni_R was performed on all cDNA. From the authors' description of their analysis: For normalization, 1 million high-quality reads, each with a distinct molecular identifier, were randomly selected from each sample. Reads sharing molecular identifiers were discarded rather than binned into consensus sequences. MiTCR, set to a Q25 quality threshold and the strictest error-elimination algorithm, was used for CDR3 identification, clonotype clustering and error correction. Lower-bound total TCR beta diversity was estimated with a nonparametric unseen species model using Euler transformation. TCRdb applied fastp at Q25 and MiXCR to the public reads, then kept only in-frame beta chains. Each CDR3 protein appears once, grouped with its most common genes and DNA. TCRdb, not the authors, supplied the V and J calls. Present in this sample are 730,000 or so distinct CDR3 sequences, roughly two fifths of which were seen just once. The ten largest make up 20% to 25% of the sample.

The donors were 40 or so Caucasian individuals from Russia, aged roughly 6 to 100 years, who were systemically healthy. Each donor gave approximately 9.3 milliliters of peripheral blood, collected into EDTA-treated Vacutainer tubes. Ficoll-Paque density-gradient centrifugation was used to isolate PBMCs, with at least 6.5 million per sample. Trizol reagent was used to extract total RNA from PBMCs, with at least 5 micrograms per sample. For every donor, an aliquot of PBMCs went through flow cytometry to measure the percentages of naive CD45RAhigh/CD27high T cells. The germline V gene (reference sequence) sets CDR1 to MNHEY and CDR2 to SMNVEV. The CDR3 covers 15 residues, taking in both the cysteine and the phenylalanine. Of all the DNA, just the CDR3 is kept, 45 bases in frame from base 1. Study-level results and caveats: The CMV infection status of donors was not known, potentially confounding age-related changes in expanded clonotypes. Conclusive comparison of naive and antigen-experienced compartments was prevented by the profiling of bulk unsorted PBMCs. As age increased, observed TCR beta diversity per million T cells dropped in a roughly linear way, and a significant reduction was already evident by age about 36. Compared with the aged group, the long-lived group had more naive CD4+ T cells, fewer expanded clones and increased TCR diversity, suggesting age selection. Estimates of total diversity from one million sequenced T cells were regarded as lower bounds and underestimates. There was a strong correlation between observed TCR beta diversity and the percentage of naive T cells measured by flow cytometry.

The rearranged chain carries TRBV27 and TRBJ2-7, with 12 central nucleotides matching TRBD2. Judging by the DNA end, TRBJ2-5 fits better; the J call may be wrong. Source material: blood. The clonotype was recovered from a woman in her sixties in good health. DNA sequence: TGTGCCAGCAGTTTATCCGCTAGCGGGAGGGCGACCCAGTACTTC. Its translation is CASSLSASGRATQYF.